This TCR beta chain was recovered during a study of shared clonotypes between healthy human individuals. Germline-derived CDR1 and CDR2 are GTSNPN and SVGIG (reference sequence). Trimming took off 3 bases at V and 3 bases at J, with 11 bases between the two ends. The length of the CDR3 is 13 residues. Using immunoSEQ multiplex PCR, the repertoire was profiled, and TCRdb retains in-frame clones only, with some absent. The table lists 1.6 million or so clones, around 95% of them singletons. This receptor was obtained from a young man in good health. The chain is built from TRBV30 and TRBJ2-5; D remains unclear. Specimen: naive CD4+ T cells sorted from blood. Specified subset: CD45RA+ positively selected. CDR3 protein: CAWRSQPKETQYF. In DNA form, the CDR3 reads TGTGCCTGGAGGTCGCAGCCAAAAGAGACCCAGTACTTC.